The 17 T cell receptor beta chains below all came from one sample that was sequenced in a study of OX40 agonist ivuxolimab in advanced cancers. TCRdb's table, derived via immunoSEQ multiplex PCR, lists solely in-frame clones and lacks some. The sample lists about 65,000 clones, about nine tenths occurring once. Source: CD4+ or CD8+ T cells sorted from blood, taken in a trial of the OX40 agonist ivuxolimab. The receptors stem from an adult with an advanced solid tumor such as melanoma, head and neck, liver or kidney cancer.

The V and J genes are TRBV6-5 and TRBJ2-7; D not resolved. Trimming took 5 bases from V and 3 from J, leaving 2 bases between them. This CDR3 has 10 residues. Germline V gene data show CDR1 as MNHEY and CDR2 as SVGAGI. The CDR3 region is CASSNYEQYF. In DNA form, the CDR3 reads TGTGCCAGCAGTAACTACGAGCAGTACTTC.

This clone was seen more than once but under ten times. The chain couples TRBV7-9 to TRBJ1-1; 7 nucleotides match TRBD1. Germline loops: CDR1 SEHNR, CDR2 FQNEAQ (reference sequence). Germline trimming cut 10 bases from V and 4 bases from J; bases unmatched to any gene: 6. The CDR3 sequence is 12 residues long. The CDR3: CAISTGPTEAFF. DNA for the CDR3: TGTGCCATATCGACAGGGCCCACTGAAGCTTTCTTT.

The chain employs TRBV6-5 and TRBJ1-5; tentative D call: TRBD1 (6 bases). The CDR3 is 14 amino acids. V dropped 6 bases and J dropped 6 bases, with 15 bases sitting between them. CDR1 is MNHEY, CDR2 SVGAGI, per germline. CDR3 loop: CASSRSTGFQPQHF. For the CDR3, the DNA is TGTGCCAGCAGCCGATCAACAGGGTTTCAGCCCCAGCATTTT.

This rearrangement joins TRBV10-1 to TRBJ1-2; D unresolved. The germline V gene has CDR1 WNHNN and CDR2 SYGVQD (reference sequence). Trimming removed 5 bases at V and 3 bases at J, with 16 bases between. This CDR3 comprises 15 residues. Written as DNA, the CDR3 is TGCGCCAGCAGTACCGGACTCGCTGGGGACTATGGCTACACCTTC. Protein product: CASSTGLAGDYGYTF.

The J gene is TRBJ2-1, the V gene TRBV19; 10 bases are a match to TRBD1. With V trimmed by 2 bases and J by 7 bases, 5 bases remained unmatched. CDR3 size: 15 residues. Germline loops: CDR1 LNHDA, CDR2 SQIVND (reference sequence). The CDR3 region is CASSIRDRGNNEQFF. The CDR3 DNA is TGTGCCAGTAGTATACGGGACAGGGGTAATAATGAGCAGTTCTTC.

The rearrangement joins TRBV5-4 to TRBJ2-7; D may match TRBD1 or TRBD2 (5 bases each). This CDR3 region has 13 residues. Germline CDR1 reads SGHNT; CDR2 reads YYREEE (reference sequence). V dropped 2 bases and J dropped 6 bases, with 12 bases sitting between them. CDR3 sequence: CASSLWGIGEQYF. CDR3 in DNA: TGTGCCAGCAGCTTATGGGGGATAGGCGAGCAGTACTTC. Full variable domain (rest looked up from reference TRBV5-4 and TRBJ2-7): ETGVTQSPTHLIKTRGQQVTLRCSSQSGHNTVSWYQQALGQGPQFIFQYYREEENGRGNFPPRFSGLQFPNYSSELNVNALELDDSALYLCASSLWGIGEQYFGPGTRLTVT.

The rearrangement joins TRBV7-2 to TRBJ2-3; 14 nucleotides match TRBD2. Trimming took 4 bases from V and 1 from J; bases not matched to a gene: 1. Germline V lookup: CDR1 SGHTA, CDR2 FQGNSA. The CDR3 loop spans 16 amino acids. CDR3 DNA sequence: TGTGCCAGCAGCTCGGGACTAGCGGGGGGCACAGATACGCAGTATTTT. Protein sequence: CASSSGLAGGTDTQYF.

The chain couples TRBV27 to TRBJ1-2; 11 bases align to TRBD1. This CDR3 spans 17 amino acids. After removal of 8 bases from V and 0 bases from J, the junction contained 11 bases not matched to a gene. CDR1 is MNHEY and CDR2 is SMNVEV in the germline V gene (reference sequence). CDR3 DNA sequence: TGTGCCAGCCCAATCCGGGACAGGGGGAGGACTAACTATGGCTACACCTTC. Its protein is CASPIRDRGRTNYGYTF.

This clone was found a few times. CDR3 nucleotides: TGTGCCAGCGGGACAGGGAATGGCTACACCTTC. This translates into CASGTGNGYTF. The chain is built from TRBV6-5 and TRBJ1-2; 9 bases align to TRBD1. Trimming took 8 bases from V and 6 from J; bases not matched to a gene: 1. The CDR3 has 11 residues. CDR1 and CDR2 from the germline V gene are MNHEY and SVGAGI.

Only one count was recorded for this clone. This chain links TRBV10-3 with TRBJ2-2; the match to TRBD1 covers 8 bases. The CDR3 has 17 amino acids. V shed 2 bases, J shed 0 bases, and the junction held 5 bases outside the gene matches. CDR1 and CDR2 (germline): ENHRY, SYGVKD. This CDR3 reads CAISETRTGTNTGELFF. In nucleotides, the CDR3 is TGTGCCATCAGTGAGACAAGGACAGGGACGAACACCGGGGAGCTGTTTTTT.

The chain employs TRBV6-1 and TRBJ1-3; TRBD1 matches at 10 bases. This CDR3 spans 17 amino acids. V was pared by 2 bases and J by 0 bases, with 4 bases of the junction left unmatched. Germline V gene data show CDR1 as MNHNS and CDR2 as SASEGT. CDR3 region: CASSERTGGSSGNTIYF. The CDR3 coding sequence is TGTGCCAGCAGTGAAAGGACAGGGGGTAGCTCTGGAAACACCATATATTTT.

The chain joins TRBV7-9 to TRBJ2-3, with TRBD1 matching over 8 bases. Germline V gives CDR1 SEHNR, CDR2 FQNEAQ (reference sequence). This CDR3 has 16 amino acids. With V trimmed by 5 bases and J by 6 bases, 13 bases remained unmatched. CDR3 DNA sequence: TGTGCCAGCAGCCTCCAGGACAGGGCCCTCGTGGATACGCAGTATTTT. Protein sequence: CASSLQDRALVDTQYF.

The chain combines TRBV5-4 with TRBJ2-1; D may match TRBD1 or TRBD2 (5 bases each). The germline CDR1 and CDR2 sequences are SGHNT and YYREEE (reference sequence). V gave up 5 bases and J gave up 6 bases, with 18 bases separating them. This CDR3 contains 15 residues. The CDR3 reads CASSHRRDGLNEQFF. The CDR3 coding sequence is TGTGCCAGCAGTCACCGAAGGGACGGGCTCAATGAGCAGTTCTTC.

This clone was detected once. The CDR3 region has the DNA TGTGCCAGCAGTGAAGGGGCAGGGAACCCCTACAATGAGCAGTTCTTC. This translates into CASSEGAGNPYNEQFF. The genes are TRBV25-1 and TRBJ2-1; TRBD1 is a possible D gene (5 bases). CDR1 and CDR2 (germline): MGHDK, SYGVNS. Trimming took off 2 bases at V and 2 bases at J, with 13 bases between the two ends. CDR3 size: 16 residues.

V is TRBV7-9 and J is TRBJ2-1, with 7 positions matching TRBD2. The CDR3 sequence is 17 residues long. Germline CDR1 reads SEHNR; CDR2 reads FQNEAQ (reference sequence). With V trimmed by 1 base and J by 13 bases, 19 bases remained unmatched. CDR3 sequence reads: CASSLESWDSGGLIQFF. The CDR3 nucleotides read TGTGCCAGCAGCTTAGAAAGCTGGGACTCCGGGGGGTTGATTCAGTTCTTC.

The CDR3 loop is CASTLQGATNEKLFF. The DNA for the CDR3 is TGCGCCAGCACTCTCCAGGGGGCAACTAATGAAAAACTGTTTTTT. This chain connects TRBV5-1 to TRBJ1-4, with 7 bases identical to TRBD1. The CDR3 is 15 amino acids. The junction had 5 bases not matched to a gene; V was cut back by 6 bases and J by 0 bases. Germline loops: CDR1 SGHRS, CDR2 YFSETQ. Together with reference TRBV5-1 and TRBJ1-4, the CDR3 gives the full variable domain: KAGVTQTPRYLIKTRGQQVTLSCSPISGHRSVSWYQQTPGQGLQFLFEYFSETQRNKGNFPGRFSGRQFSNSRSEMNVSTLELGDSALYLCASTLQGATNEKLFFGSGTQLSVL.

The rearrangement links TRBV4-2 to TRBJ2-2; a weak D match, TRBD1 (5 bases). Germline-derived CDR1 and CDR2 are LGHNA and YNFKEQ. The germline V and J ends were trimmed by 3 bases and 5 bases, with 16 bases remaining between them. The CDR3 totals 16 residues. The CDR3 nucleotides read TGTGCCAGCAGCCACAGGGTACCCGATAAAACCGGGGAGCTGTTTTTT. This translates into CASSHRVPDKTGELFF.